The 32 T cell receptor beta chains listed next were all sequenced from one sample in a study of blood T cell repertoires in COVID-19. TCRdb's table, derived via immunoSEQ multiplex PCR, lists solely in-frame clones and lacks some. This repertoire shows roughly 47,000 clones, 80% to 90% found once; its top ten account for under 8%. Specimen: peripheral blood. The receptor set was obtained from a man aged 50 or older with acute or convalescent COVID-19.

The CDR3 sequence is CASSLARLSPYNEQFF. Written as DNA, the CDR3 is TGTGCCAGCAGCTTGGCCAGGTTGTCACCCTACAATGAGCAGTTCTTC. The V and J genes are TRBV5-8 and TRBJ2-1; D is unclear. The CDR3 totals 16 residues. Per germline, CDR1 SGHTS and CDR2 YDEGEE. Deletions cut 0 bases from V and 2 bases from J, with 12 bases between.

CDR3 in DNA: TGTGCCATCAGTGAGTCGTATGAGCAGGGACTAGCGGCGCCCGATAGCACAGATACGCAGTATTTT. This gives the protein CAISESYEQGLAAPDSTDTQYF. The chain links TRBV10-3 to TRBJ2-3, with 11 bases matching TRBD2. The germline CDR1 and CDR2 sequences are ENHRY and SYGVKD. V lost 0 bases to trimming and J lost 0 bases; unmatched junction nucleotides: 17. There are 22 residues in the CDR3.

The chain uses TRBV19 and TRBJ1-6; no reliable D call. Germline values: CDR1 LNHDA, CDR2 SQIVND (reference sequence). This CDR3 region has 15 residues. Trimming removed 9 bases at V and 0 bases at J, with 12 bases between. The CDR3 sequence: CASQREVSYNSPLHF. The DNA for the CDR3 is TGTGCCAGCCAAAGGGAGGTCTCCTATAATTCACCCCTCCACTTT.

V usage is TRBV7-9 and J usage is TRBJ1-2, with TRBD1 matching over 7 bases. The length of the CDR3 is 15 residues. Germline CDR1 reads SEHNR; CDR2 reads FQNEAQ (reference sequence). J lost 7 bases, V lost 5 bases, and 13 bases had no gene match. CDR3 sequence: CASSPADRNGGGYTF. CDR3 coding DNA: TGTGCCAGCAGCCCAGCGGACAGGAACGGAGGTGGCTACACCTTC. Supplemented by reference TRBV7-9 and TRBJ1-2, the full variable domain reads DTGVSQNPRHKITKRGQNVTFRCDPISEHNRLYWYRQTLGQGPEFLTYFQNEAQLEKSRLLSDRFSAERPKGSFSTLEIQRTEQGDSAMYLCASSPADRNGGGYTFGSGTRLTVV.

This rearrangement joins TRBV5-5 to TRBJ1-2; D possibly corresponds to TRBD1 (6 bases). CDR1 and CDR2 from the germline V gene are SGHKS and YYEKEE (reference sequence). V was shortened by 3 bases and J by 4 bases, with 22 bases between the two germline ends. The CDR3 totals 17 residues. Here the CDR3 reads CASSSIIIRDNPYGYTF. The CDR3 coding sequence is TGTGCCAGCAGCTCTATAATAATTAGGGACAACCCCTATGGCTACACCTTC. The full variable domain, its missing parts supplied by reference TRBV5-5 and TRBJ1-2, is DAGVTQSPTHLIKTRGQQVTLRCSPISGHKSVSWYQQVLGQGPQFIFQYYEKEERGRGNFPDRFSARQFPNYSSELNVNALLLGDSALYLCASSSIIIRDNPYGYTFGSGTRLTVV.

The genes are TRBV5-6 and TRBJ1-3; 9 nucleotides agree with TRBD1. CDR3 size: 15 residues. Germline trimming cut 4 bases from V and 4 bases from J; bases unmatched to any gene: 6. Per the germline V gene, CDR1 is SGHDT and CDR2 is YYEEEE. The CDR3 protein is CASSAPGTGGNTIYF. The CDR3 coding sequence is TGTGCCAGCAGCGCCCCCGGGACAGGGGGAAACACCATATATTTT.

This clone was counted a single time. J is TRBJ2-5 and V is TRBV10-1; no clear D gene. The germline V gene encodes CDR1 WNHNN and CDR2 SYGVQD (reference sequence). The V end was cut by 3 bases, the J end by 0 bases, with 8 bases between. The length of the CDR3 is 14 residues. CDR3 nucleotides: TGCGCCAGCAGTGAATCATTAGACCAAGAGACCCAGTACTTC. This translates into CASSESLDQETQYF.

The CDR3 region is CSASTGLAGGSPDTQYF. The DNA of the CDR3 is TGCAGTGCTAGTACGGGACTAGCGGGAGGGTCCCCAGATACGCAGTATTTT. The chain couples TRBV20-1 to TRBJ2-3; 16 bases align to TRBD2. The length of the CDR3 is 17 residues. Germline assignment: CDR1 DFQATT and CDR2 SNEGSKA (reference sequence). V trimming: 3 bases; J trimming: 4 bases; junction bases outside the gene matches: 7.

CDR3 sequence (DNA): TGTGCCAGTAGTATGGCAGGGGGAAAACTGTTTTTT. Translating gives CASSMAGGKLFF. The genes are TRBV19 and TRBJ1-4; TRBD1 agrees at 7 bases. The CDR3 spans 12 residues. Trimming at V came to 3 bases and at J to 10 bases, leaving 2 bases not matched to a gene. The germline gives CDR1 LNHDA, CDR2 SQIVND (reference sequence).

The chain is built from TRBV29-1 and TRBJ1-1; TRBD1 agrees at 7 bases. This CDR3 spans 15 amino acids. Losses at the gene ends were 5 bases for V and 6 bases for J; bases not matched to a gene: 15. Germline V gives CDR1 SQVTM, CDR2 ANQGSEA. The CDR3 DNA reads TGCAGCGTTCGTCCCCAAACAGGGGCATTGTCTGAAGCTTTCTTT. Translation: CSVRPQTGALSEAFF.

The chain joins TRBV15 to TRBJ2-2; no reliable D call. V was clipped by 1 base and J by 7 bases, with 7 bases between them. Germline assignment: CDR1 LNHNV and CDR2 YYDKDF (reference sequence). The length of the CDR3 is 13 residues. The CDR3 loop reads CATSRVQIGELFF. The CDR3, as DNA: TGTGCCACCAGCAGAGTCCAGATCGGGGAGCTGTTTTTT.

The rearrangement joins TRBV3-1 (or the pseudogene TRBV3-2) to TRBJ2-7; 8 bases map to TRBD2. Germline-derived CDR1 and CDR2 are LGHDT and YNNKEL (reference sequence). This CDR3 has 14 amino acids. V shed 4 bases and J 1 base; nucleotides not matched to a gene: 3. The CDR3 DNA follows: TGTGCCAGCAGCCCGGGACTAGATTCCTACGAGCAGTACTTC. Protein product: CASSPGLDSYEQYF.

Only a few counts were recorded for this clone. The gene calls are TRBV19 and TRBJ1-4; TRBD1 aligns across 8 bases. V gave up 6 bases and J gave up 8 bases; unmatched junction bases: 8. CDR3 length: 14 residues. Germline V CDR1 and CDR2: LNHDA, SQIVND (reference sequence). The CDR3 nucleotides are TGTGCCAGTAGACCGACAGGGGCTAGGGAAAAACTGTTTTTT. Protein sequence: CASRPTGAREKLFF.

The V and J genes are TRBV18 and TRBJ1-2, with 8 nucleotides matching TRBD1. This CDR3 spans 14 amino acids. With V trimmed by 0 bases and J by 4 bases, 1 base remained unmatched. Germline V lookup: CDR1 KGHSH, CDR2 LQKENI. DNA for the CDR3: TGTGCCAGCTCACCACCGGACAGGGCCTATGGCTACACCTTC. Its translation: CASSPPDRAYGYTF.

The V call is TRBV6-5, the J call TRBJ2-5; unclear D gene. The ends were cut back, 4 bases at V and 2 bases at J, with 11 bases in the middle. CDR3 size: 14 residues. The germline CDR1 and CDR2 sequences are MNHEY and SVGAGI. The CDR3 sequence: CASSSTRVQETQYF. The DNA for the CDR3 is TGTGCCAGCAGTTCCACCCGGGTTCAAGAGACCCAGTACTTC.

This chain links TRBV7-2 with TRBJ2-1; the match to TRBD2 covers 7 bases. This CDR3 contains 15 residues. V lost 5 bases and J lost 9; bases outside the gene matches: 13. Per the germline V gene, CDR1 is SGHTA and CDR2 is FQGNSA. In DNA, the CDR3 is TGTGCCAGCAGCCCCCTGGCGGGGGTTCTTGGTGAGCAGTTCTTC. This translates into CASSPLAGVLGEQFF.

The chain recombines TRBV3-1 (or the pseudogene TRBV3-2) with TRBJ1-1; TRBD1 matches 9 bases. Trimming cost V 8 bases and J 5 bases; bases outside gene matches: 12. The length of the CDR3 is 15 residues. Germline V gives CDR1 LGHDT, CDR2 YNNKEL (reference sequence). The CDR3 DNA sequence: TGTGCCAGCGGGGGGCACCGGGACAGGGTAACTGAAGCTTTCTTT. Protein sequence: CASGGHRDRVTEAFF.

This chain links TRBV5-8 with TRBJ2-2, with 7 bases that match TRBD1. With V trimmed by 2 bases and J by 5 bases, 12 bases remained unmatched. The CDR3 covers 17 residues. Per the germline V gene, CDR1 is SGHTS and CDR2 is YDEGEE. The CDR3 sequence is CASSFPLSGTETGELFF. The CDR3 bases are TGTGCCAGCAGCTTCCCACTATCAGGGACAGAGACCGGGGAGCTGTTTTTT.

V usage is TRBV19 and J usage is TRBJ1-2; D is perhaps TRBD1 (5 bases). The ends were cut back, 3 bases at V and 0 bases at J, with 8 bases in the middle. Germline-derived CDR1 and CDR2 are LNHDA and SQIVND (reference sequence). The CDR3 runs 14 residues. CDR3 residues: CASSITGPNYGYTF. The CDR3 DNA reads TGTGCCAGTAGTATCACAGGCCCTAACTATGGCTACACCTTC.

CDR3: CASSEAEDGDEQFF. CDR3 nucleotides: TGTGCCAGCAGTGAAGCAGAAGACGGGGATGAGCAGTTCTTC. The chain has TRBV6-1 and TRBJ2-1; TRBD2 might be the D (5 bases). The CDR3 is made up of 14 amino acids. V was trimmed by 0 bases and J by 8 bases, leaving 11 bases between them. Germline assignment: CDR1 MNHNS and CDR2 SASEGT.

The chain joins TRBV3-1 (or the pseudogene TRBV3-2) to TRBJ1-3; unclear D gene. V gave up 3 bases and J gave up 2 bases, with 14 bases separating them. Germline CDR1 reads LGHDT; CDR2 reads YNNKEL (reference sequence). This CDR3 has 16 residues. The DNA for the CDR3 is TGTGCCAGCAGCCAGGGAGGGCCAGCCGCTGGAAACACCATATATTTT. This encodes CASSQGGPAAGNTIYF.

This clone was seen once. The chain has TRBV27 and TRBJ2-6, with D perhaps TRBD1 (5 bases). V lost 6 bases to trimming and J lost 3 bases, with 12 bases between them. From germline, CDR1 is MNHEY and CDR2 SMNVEV (reference sequence). The CDR3 contains 15 residues. The CDR3 reads CASRLTVGGANVLTF. Here the CDR3 DNA reads TGTGCCAGCAGGCTGACAGTCGGTGGGGCCAACGTCCTGACTTTC.

This chain joins TRBV2 and TRBJ1-1; D might be TRBD1 (5 bases). Trimming pared 7 bases from V and 2 bases from J, leaving 14 bases between. The CDR3 covers 14 residues. Germline V CDR1 and CDR2: SNHLY, FYNNEI. The CDR3 nucleotides are TGTGCCAGCACTGGAGGGACTTCTAACACTGAAGCTTTCTTT. It translates to CASTGGTSNTEAFF. The full variable domain, in which reference TRBV2 and TRBJ1-1 provide the parts outside the CDR3, is EPEVTQTPSHQVTQMGQEVILRCVPISNHLYFYWYRQILGQKVEFLVSFYNNEISEKSEIFDDQFSVERPDGSNFTLKIRSTKLEDSAMYFCASTGGTSNTEAFFGQGTRLTVV.

V and J are TRBV24-1 and TRBJ2-5, with D possibly being TRBD2 (7 bases). The CDR3 length is 15 residues. Trimming pared 3 bases from V and 5 bases from J, leaving 15 bases between. The V gene's germline CDR1 is KGHDR and CDR2 SFDVKD. CDR3 region: CATSDGSQGGETQYF. The CDR3 nucleotides are TGTGCCACCAGTGATGGATCACAGGGAGGGGAGACCCAGTACTTC.

V and J are TRBV6-1 and TRBJ1-1; D is undetermined. Trimming removed 3 bases at V and 7 bases at J, with 12 bases between. The CDR3 totals 13 residues. The germline V gene has CDR1 MNHNS and CDR2 SASEGT. CDR3: CASSEMAGFEAFF. CDR3 nucleotides: TGTGCCAGCAGTGAGATGGCGGGGTTTGAAGCTTTCTTT.

The chain recombines TRBV6-5 with TRBJ1-2; tentatively, D is TRBD1 (6 bases). Trimming took off 6 bases at V and 1 base at J, with 15 bases between the two ends. Germline lookup yields CDR1 MNHEY and CDR2 SVGAGI. The CDR3 has 15 amino acids. The CDR3 nucleotides read TGTGCCAGCAGCCCCACAGGACAGATTAACTATGGCTACACCTTC. It encodes CASSPTGQINYGYTF.

The chain is built from TRBV2 and TRBJ2-5, with 7 positions matching TRBD2. Germline CDR1 is SNHLY and CDR2 is FYNNEI. V lost 7 bases to trimming and J lost 3 bases; unmatched junction nucleotides: 8. CDR3 length: 14 residues. The CDR3 loop reads CASTRENGEETQYF. CDR3 DNA sequence: TGTGCCAGCACGCGGGAGAACGGAGAAGAGACCCAGTACTTC.

The chain employs TRBV19 and TRBJ2-3; possible D gene TRBD1, 6 bases. In germline, CDR1 is LNHDA, CDR2 SQIVND (reference sequence). V lost 6 bases to trimming and J lost 4 bases, with 17 bases between them. The CDR3 has 15 amino acids. Here the CDR3 reads CASRLNRVLPDTQYF. DNA of the CDR3: TGTGCCAGTAGGCTAAACAGGGTTTTGCCAGATACGCAGTATTTT.

This rearrangement joins TRBV4-1 to TRBJ2-7, with unresolved D. CDR3 length: 16 residues. CDR1 and CDR2 (germline): MGHRA, YSYEKL. V dropped 6 bases and J dropped 2 bases, with 20 bases sitting between them. The CDR3 DNA reads TGCGCCAGCAGACCCGATGCCAGTGTTCACCCCTACGAGCAGTACTTC. Amino acid sequence: CASRPDASVHPYEQYF.

This chain uses TRBV10-2 with TRBJ1-2; D is possibly TRBD1 (5 bases). The CDR3 has 14 residues. CDR1 and CDR2 (germline): WSHSY, SAAADI. Trimming removed 2 bases at V and 8 bases at J, with 15 bases between. The CDR3 DNA reads TGCGCCAGCAGTGAGCCGACGTCGGGGGGAGGCTACACCTTC. This codes for CASSEPTSGGGYTF.

This rearrangement joins TRBV28 to TRBJ2-3; 8 bases fit TRBD1. Germline lookup yields CDR1 MDHEN and CDR2 SYDVKM. The junction had 10 bases not matched to a gene; V was cut back by 5 bases and J by 6 bases. The CDR3 totals 15 residues. The CDR3 loop is CASSPPDRGADTQYF. CDR3 in DNA: TGTGCCAGCAGTCCCCCAGACAGGGGTGCCGATACGCAGTATTTT.

CDR3 amino acids: CATSDPTGAKETQYF. In DNA, the CDR3 is TGTGCCACCAGTGATCCGACAGGGGCCAAAGAGACCCAGTACTTC. This chain connects TRBV24-1 to TRBJ2-5; 8 bases map to TRBD1. The V and J ends lost 3 bases and 3 bases, in that order; junction bases with no gene match: 5. Germline assignment: CDR1 KGHDR and CDR2 SFDVKD. CDR3 size: 15 residues.